One and the same sample provided the 21 T cell receptor beta chains below, sequenced in a study of control samples from healthy donors and cancer patients. Using immunoSEQ multiplex PCR, the repertoire was profiled, and TCRdb retains in-frame clones only, with some absent. The top ten hold around 3.6% of the sample, which has roughly 130,000 clones, approximately 95% seen once. Source material: blood. These receptors all stem from a young man in good health.

This clone was picked up a small number of times. V usage is TRBV29-1 and J usage is TRBJ1-2, with 9 positions matching TRBD1. The germline V gene has CDR1 SQVTM and CDR2 ANQGSEA. V lost 3 bases and J lost 7; bases outside the gene matches: 3. CDR3 size: 12 residues. The DNA of the CDR3 is TGCAGCGTTGACTTACAGGGGGCTGGCTACACCTTC. It translates to CSVDLQGAGYTF. Looking up the rest from reference TRBV29-1 and TRBJ1-2 gives the full variable domain: SAVISQKPSRDICQRGTSLTIQCQVDSQVTMMFWYRQQPGQSLTLIATANQGSEATYESGFVIDKFPISRPNLTFSTLTVSNMSPEDSSIYLCSVDLQGAGYTFGSGTRLTVV.

The sample holds one count of this clone. The chain links TRBV21-1 to TRBJ1-4; no DNA check was done on the table's D call, TRBD1. TRBV21-1 is a known pseudogene. The CDR3 runs 12 residues. CDR3 in amino acids: CASSKVGRQLFF. The DNA of the CDR3 is TGTGCCAGCAGCAAAGTTGGGCGCCAACTGTTTTTT.

J is TRBJ1-5 and V is TRBV5-1, with 7 bases identical to TRBD1. Losses at the gene ends were 3 bases for V and 8 bases for J; bases not matched to a gene: 14. The length of the CDR3 is 16 residues. CDR1 is SGHRS, CDR2 YFSETQ, per germline. The CDR3 sequence: CASSSGIQGLGEPQHF. The CDR3 region has the DNA TGCGCCAGCAGCTCGGGGATACAGGGGCTCGGTGAGCCCCAGCATTTT.

This chain connects TRBV7-6 to TRBJ1-1; D gene uncertain. Germline V gene sequence: CDR1 SGHVS, CDR2 FNYEAQ. This CDR3 comprises 13 residues. V lost 2 bases and J lost 4, with 8 bases in between. CDR3: CASSLLQTTEAFF. The CDR3 DNA is TGTGCCAGCAGCTTACTGCAGACCACTGAAGCTTTCTTT.

This clone was counted a single time. J is TRBJ2-5 and V is TRBV30; 8 bases map to TRBD2. V was pared by 2 bases and J by 1 base, with 6 bases of the junction left unmatched. CDR1 and CDR2 (germline): GTSNPN, SVGIG (reference sequence). The CDR3 loop spans 15 amino acids. DNA for the CDR3: TGTGCCTGGAGTTTCCGGGGGGGGGCCCAAGAGACCCAGTACTTC. Protein: CAWSFRGGAQETQYF.

The rearrangement joins TRBV4-3 to TRBJ2-7, with D possibly matching TRBD1 (5 bases). The germline V gene has CDR1 LGHNA and CDR2 YSLEER. The CDR3 contains 15 residues. V lost 2 bases and J lost 2, with 13 bases in between. CDR3 DNA sequence: TGCGCCAGCAGCCAAAAGTCTCAGGGCCCCTACGAGCAGTACTTC. Translation gives CASSQKSQGPYEQYF.

This chain uses TRBV11-2 with TRBJ2-5, with no clear D. V dropped 6 bases and J dropped 1 base, with 9 bases sitting between them. Germline lookup yields CDR1 SGHAT and CDR2 FQNNGV. The CDR3 spans 13 residues. The CDR3 region is CASRVNRQETQYF. The CDR3 region has the DNA TGTGCCAGCAGAGTAAACCGCCAAGAGACCCAGTACTTC.

This clone was observed a few times. The rearrangement uses TRBV5-1 and TRBJ2-7; D is unclear. The CDR3 is 13 amino acids. Per the germline V gene, CDR1 is SGHRS and CDR2 is YFSETQ. The V end lost 2 bases, the J end lost 5 bases, and 11 bases lay between the germline ends. Here the CDR3 DNA reads TGCGCCAGCAGCTTTCCGGGTACCGACGAGCAGTACTTC. Encoded protein: CASSFPGTDEQYF.

This clone appeared once. Other nucleotide sequences from this sample produce the same CDR3. V and J are TRBV3-1 (or the pseudogene TRBV3-2) and TRBJ2-7; D unclear. Trimming cost V 1 base and J 4 bases, with 5 bases left between them. This CDR3 has 12 residues. Germline V gene sequence: CDR1 LGHDT, CDR2 YNNKEL (reference sequence). This CDR3 is CASSQGRYEQYF. CDR3 nucleotides: TGTGCCAGCAGCCAAGGGCGGTACGAGCAGTACTTC.

The gene calls are TRBV11-2 and TRBJ2-4; maybe TRBD1 (5 bases). Germline-derived CDR1 and CDR2 are SGHAT and FQNNGV. CDR3 length: 15 amino acids. V was clipped by 1 base and J by 0 bases, with 7 bases between them. CDR3 sequence reads: CASSLGQGAKNIQYF. CDR3 in DNA: TGTGCCAGCAGCTTAGGGCAGGGAGCCAAAAACATTCAGTACTTC.

The rearrangement links TRBV7-9 to TRBJ2-7; TRBD1 aligns across 9 bases. Looked up from germline, CDR1 is SEHNR and CDR2 is FQNEAQ (reference sequence). The CDR3 has 15 residues. With V trimmed by 4 bases and J by 5 bases, 9 bases remained unmatched. The chain's CDR3 is CASSYRGQGGDEQYF. As DNA, the CDR3 is TGTGCCAGCAGCTACAGGGGACAGGGAGGCGACGAGCAGTACTTC.

The chain combines TRBV7-2 with TRBJ1-6; tentatively, D is TRBD1 (5 bases). From germline, CDR1 is SGHTA and CDR2 FQGNSA. The CDR3 sequence is 16 residues long. The V and J ends lost 0 bases and 7 bases respectively, with 13 bases between them. The CDR3 region has the DNA TGTGCCAGCAGCTTAGCTAGTACAAGGGGAAATTCACCCCTCCACTTT. This codes for CASSLASTRGNSPLHF.

This chain links TRBV6-5 with TRBJ1-6; D not resolved. Trimming cost V 8 bases and J 1 base, with 12 bases left between them. Germline CDR1 MNHEY, CDR2 SVGAGI. The CDR3 runs to 15 residues. The CDR3 loop is CASGRGTSYNSPLHF. CDR3 DNA sequence: TGTGCCAGCGGCCGAGGCACTTCCTATAATTCACCCCTCCACTTT.

This rearrangement joins TRBV6-5 to TRBJ1-5; TRBD1 agrees at 9 bases. The CDR3 has 15 amino acids. Unmatched junction bases numbered 3, after V lost 6 bases and J lost 0 bases. The germline V gene has CDR1 MNHEY and CDR2 SVGAGI. The CDR3 here is CASRGDRASNQPQHF. CDR3 DNA: TGTGCCAGCAGGGGGGACAGGGCTAGCAATCAGCCCCAGCATTTT.

To note about this clone: The junction does not match germline at one end; this may be a read error. This same CDR3 is encoded by further DNA sequences in the sample. The chain joins TRBV6-2 or TRBV6-3 to TRBJ2-6; TRBD1 is a possible D gene (5 bases). CDR1 and CDR2 (germline): MNHEY, SVGEGT. The CDR3 has 16 amino acids. The CDR3 reads CASSSIQSSGANVLTF. In nucleotides, the CDR3 is TGTGCCAGCAGTTCCATACAGAGCTCTGGGGCCAACGTTCTGACTTTC.

The CDR3 protein is CASSPSGGWGYGYTF. Here the CDR3 DNA reads TGTGCCAGCAGCCCGAGTGGAGGCTGGGGATATGGCTACACCTTC. The chain carries TRBV9 and TRBJ1-2; D unresolved. Germline CDR1 is SGDLS and CDR2 is YYNGEE. The CDR3 has 15 amino acids. Trimming removed 4 bases from V and 5 bases from J, with 18 bases in between.

In DNA form, the CDR3 reads TGTGCCAGCAGTTCATTTAACTATGGCTACACCTTC. Encoded protein: CASSSFNYGYTF. The chain couples TRBV12-3 or TRBV12-4 to TRBJ1-2; D ambiguous. The V gene lost 4 bases and the J gene lost 1 base, with 4 bases spanning the gap. The CDR3 runs 12 residues.

The chain recombines TRBV5-1 with TRBJ1-2; D ambiguous. CDR1 is SGHRS and CDR2 is YFSETQ in the germline V gene. The CDR3 is made up of 15 amino acids. V lost 0 bases to trimming and J lost 0 bases, with 9 bases between them. CDR3 sequence: CASSLVPNSNYGYTF. In nucleotides, the CDR3 is TGCGCCAGCAGCTTGGTGCCTAATTCTAACTATGGCTACACCTTC. Full variable domain (missing parts from reference TRBV5-1 and TRBJ1-2): KAGVTQTPRYLIKTRGQQVTLSCSPISGHRSVSWYQQTPGQGLQFLFEYFSETQRNKGNFPGRFSGRQFSNSRSEMNVSTLELGDSALYLCASSLVPNSNYGYTFGSGTRLTVV.

The rearrangement uses TRBV10-1 and TRBJ1-4, with D maybe TRBD1 (5 bases). CDR1 WNHNN and CDR2 SYGVQD come from the germline V gene (reference sequence). This CDR3 spans 15 amino acids. Trimming removed 0 bases at V and 8 bases at J, with 13 bases between. The CDR3 loop is CASSESGGLGEKLFF. The CDR3 DNA reads as TGCGCCAGCAGTGAGTCCGGGGGACTTGGGGAAAAACTGTTTTTT.

The genes are TRBV4-1 and TRBJ1-6; TRBD1 is a possible D gene (5 bases). V lost 6 bases to trimming and J lost 7 bases, with 7 bases between them. CDR3 size: 12 residues. Germline lookup yields CDR1 MGHRA and CDR2 YSYEKL. Here the CDR3 DNA reads TGCGCCAGCAGAAACAGGAATTCACCCCTCCACTTT. Amino acid sequence: CASRNRNSPLHF.

The genes are TRBV30 and TRBJ1-5; D is unclear. V lost 4 bases and J 0 bases, leaving 7 bases between the germline ends. Germline values: CDR1 GTSNPN, CDR2 SVGIG (reference sequence). The length of the CDR3 is 13 residues. Here the CDR3 DNA reads TGTGCCTGGAACAGCGATAGCAATCAGCCCCAGCATTTT. Its translation: CAWNSDSNQPQHF.